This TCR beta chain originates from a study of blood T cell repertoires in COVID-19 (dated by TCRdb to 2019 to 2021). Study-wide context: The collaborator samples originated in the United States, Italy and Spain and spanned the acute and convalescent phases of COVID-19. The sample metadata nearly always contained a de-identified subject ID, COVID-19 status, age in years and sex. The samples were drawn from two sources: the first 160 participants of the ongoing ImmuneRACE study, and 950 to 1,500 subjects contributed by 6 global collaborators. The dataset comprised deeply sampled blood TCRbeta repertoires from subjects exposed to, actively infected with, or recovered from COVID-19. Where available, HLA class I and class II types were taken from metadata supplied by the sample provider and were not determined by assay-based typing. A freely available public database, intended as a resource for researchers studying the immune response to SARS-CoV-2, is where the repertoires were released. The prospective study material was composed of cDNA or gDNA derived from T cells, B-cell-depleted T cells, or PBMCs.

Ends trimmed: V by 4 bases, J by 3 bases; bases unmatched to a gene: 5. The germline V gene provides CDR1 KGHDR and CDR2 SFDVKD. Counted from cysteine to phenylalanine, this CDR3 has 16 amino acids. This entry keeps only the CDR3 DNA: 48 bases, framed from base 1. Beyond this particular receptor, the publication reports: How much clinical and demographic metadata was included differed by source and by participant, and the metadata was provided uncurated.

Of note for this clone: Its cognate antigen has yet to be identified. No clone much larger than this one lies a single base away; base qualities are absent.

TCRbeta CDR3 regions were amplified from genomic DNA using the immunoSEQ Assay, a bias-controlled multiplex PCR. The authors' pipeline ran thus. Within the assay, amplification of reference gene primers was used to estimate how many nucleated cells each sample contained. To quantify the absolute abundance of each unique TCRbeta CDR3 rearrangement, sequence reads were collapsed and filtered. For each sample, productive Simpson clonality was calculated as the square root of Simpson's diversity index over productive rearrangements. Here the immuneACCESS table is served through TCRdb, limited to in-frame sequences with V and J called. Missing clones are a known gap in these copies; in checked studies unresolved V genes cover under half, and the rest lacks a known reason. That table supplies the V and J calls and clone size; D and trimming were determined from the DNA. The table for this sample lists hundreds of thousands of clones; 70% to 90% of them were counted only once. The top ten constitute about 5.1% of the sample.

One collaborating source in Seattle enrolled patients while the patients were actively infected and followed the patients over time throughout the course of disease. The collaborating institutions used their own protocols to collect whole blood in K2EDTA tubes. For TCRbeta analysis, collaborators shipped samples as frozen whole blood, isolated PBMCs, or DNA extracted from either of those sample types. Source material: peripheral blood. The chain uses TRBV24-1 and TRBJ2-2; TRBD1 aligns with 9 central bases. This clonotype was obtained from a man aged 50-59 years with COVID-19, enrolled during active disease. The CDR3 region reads CATSDPGTGHTGELFF. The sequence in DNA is TGTGCCACCAGTGACCCCGGGACAGGGCACACCGGGGAGCTGTTTTTT.